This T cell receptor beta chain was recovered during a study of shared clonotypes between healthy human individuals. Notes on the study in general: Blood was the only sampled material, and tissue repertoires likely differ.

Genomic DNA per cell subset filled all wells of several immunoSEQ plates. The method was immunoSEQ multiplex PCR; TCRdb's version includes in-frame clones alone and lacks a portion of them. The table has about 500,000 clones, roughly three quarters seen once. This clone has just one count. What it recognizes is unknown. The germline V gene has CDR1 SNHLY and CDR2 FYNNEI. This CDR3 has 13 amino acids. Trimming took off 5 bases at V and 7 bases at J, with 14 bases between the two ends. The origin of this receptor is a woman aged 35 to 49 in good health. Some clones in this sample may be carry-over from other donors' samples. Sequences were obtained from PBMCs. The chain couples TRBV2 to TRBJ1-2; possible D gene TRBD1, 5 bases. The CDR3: CASSTTGEVGYTF. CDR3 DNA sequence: TGTGCCAGCAGTACCACGGGGGAGGTTGGCTACACCTTC.